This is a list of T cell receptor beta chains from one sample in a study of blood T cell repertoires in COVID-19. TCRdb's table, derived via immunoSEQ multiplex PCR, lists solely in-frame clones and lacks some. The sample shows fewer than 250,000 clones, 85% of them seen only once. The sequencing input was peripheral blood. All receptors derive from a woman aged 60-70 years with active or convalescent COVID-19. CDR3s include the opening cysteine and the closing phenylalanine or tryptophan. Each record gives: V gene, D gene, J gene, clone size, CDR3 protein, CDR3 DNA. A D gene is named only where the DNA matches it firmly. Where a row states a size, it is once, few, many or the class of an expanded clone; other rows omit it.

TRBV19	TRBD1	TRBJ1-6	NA	CASSFTGAPSNSPLHF	TGTGCCAGTAGTTTCACAGGGGCACCCTCGAATTCACCCCTCCACTTT
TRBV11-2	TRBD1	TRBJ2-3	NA	CASSFGQGVLATDTQYF	TGTGCCAGCAGCTTCGGACAGGGCGTATTAGCCACAGATACGCAGTATTTT
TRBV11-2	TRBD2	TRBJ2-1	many	CASSPIILAREVEQFF	TGTGCCAGCAGCCCGATTATACTAGCGAGGGAAGTAGAGCAGTTCTTC
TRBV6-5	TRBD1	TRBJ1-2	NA	CASSTGGYGYTF	TGTGCCAGCAGCACAGGGGGCTATGGCTACACCTTC
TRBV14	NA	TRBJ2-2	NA	CASSPLTGNTGELFF	TGTGCCAGCAGCCCCCTGACAGGGAACACCGGGGAGCTGTTTTTT
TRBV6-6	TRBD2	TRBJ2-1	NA	CASSSGLVVFREQFF	TGTGCCAGCAGCTCGGGACTAGTCGTATTCCGGGAGCAGTTCTTC
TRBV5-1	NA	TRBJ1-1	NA	CASSLLYSRPTSGTEAFF	TGCGCCAGCAGCTTGCTCTATTCTAGACCGACCTCGGGTACTGAAGCTTTCTTT
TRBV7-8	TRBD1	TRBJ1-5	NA	CASSLGTGYGQPQHF	TGTGCCAGCAGCTTAGGGACAGGGTACGGTCAGCCCCAGCATTTT
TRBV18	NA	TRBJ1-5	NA	CASSPHEGLEQPQHF	TGTGCCAGCTCACCGCACGAGGGTCTGGAACAGCCCCAGCATTTT
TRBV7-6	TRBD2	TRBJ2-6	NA	CASSSWEGSSGANVLTF	TGTGCCAGCAGCTCCTGGGAGGGAAGCTCTGGGGCCAACGTCCTGACTTTC
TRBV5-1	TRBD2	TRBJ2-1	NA	CASTQVQATGGEQFF	TGCGCCAGCACCCAGGTCCAGGCAACGGGGGGTGAGCAGTTCTTC
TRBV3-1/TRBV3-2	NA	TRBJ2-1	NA	CASSQDPAVRNEQFF	TGTGCCAGCAGCCAAGATCCTGCAGTCCGCAATGAGCAGTTCTTC
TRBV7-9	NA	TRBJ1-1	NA	CASSLLAVLMNTEAFF	TGTGCCAGCAGCTTATTGGCAGTACTAATGAACACTGAAGCTTTCTTT
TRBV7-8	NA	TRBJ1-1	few	CASSLGGAEAFF	TGTGCCAGCAGCTTGGGGGGTGCTGAAGCTTTCTTT
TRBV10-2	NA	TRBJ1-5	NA	CASSYTGGSNQPQHF	TGCGCCAGCAGTTACACAGGTGGGAGCAATCAGCCCCAGCATTTT
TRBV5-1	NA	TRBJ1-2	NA	CASSFQGENYGYTF	TGCGCCAGCAGCTTTCAGGGCGAGAACTATGGCTACACCTTC
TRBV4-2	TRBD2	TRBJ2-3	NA	CASSQPGSRFSGGATTDTQYF	TGTGCCAGCAGCCAGCCTGGGTCTCGATTTAGCGGGGGGGCAACCACAGATACGCAGTATTTT
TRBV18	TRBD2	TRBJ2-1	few	CASSLTSGGAYNEQFF	TGTGCCAGCTCACTGACTAGCGGGGGGGCCTACAATGAGCAGTTCTTC
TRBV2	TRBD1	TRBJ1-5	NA	CASSIRDRGRNQPQHF	TGTGCCAGCAGTATCCGGGACAGGGGGAGGAATCAGCCCCAGCATTTT
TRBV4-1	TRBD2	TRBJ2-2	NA	CASSQEPGLAGGAAGELFF	TGCGCCAGCAGCCAAGAGCCGGGACTAGCGGGAGGGGCTGCCGGGGAGCTGTTTTTT
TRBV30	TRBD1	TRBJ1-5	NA	CAWSRGTGNQPQHF	TGTGCCTGGAGTAGGGGGACAGGAAATCAGCCCCAGCATTTT
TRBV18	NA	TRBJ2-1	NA	CASSPQGTRDEQFF	TGTGCCAGCTCACCACAAGGGACTCGGGATGAGCAGTTCTTC
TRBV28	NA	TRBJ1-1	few	CASSRPGLLANTEAFF	TGTGCCAGCAGTCGGCCAGGGCTTCTTGCGAACACTGAAGCTTTCTTT
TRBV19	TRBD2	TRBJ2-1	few	CASSVSTSGGRWNEQFF	TGTGCCAGTAGTGTCTCGACTAGCGGGGGGCGGTGGAATGAGCAGTTCTTC
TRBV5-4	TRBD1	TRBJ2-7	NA	CASSKDRGQTYEQYF	TGTGCCAGCAGCAAGGACAGGGGGCAGACCTACGAGCAGTACTTC
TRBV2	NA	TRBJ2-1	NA	CASIPGLANNEQFF	TGTGCCAGCATCCCGGGACTGGCCAACAATGAGCAGTTCTTC
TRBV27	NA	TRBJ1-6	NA	CASSNGNSPLHF	TGTGCCAGTAGTAACGGGAATTCACCCCTCCACTTT
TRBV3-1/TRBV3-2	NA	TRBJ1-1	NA	CASSHSGHPFF	TGTGCCAGCAGCCACTCGGGACACCCCTTCTTT
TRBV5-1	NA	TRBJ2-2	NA	CASSDTPTNTGELFF	TGCGCCAGCAGCGATACACCCACGAACACCGGGGAGCTGTTTTTT
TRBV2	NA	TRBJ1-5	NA	CASSAQGGDQPQHF	TGTGCCAGCAGTGCTCAGGGAGGCGATCAGCCCCAGCATTTT
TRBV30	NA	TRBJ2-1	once	CAWSVAGGNEQFF	TGTGCCTGGAGTGTGGCTGGAGGCAATGAGCAGTTCTTC
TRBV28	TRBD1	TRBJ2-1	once	CASSLAAGQGVTNEQFF	TGTGCCAGCAGTTTAGCAGCGGGACAGGGGGTGACTAATGAGCAGTTCTTC
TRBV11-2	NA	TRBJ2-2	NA	CASSLQGGNTGELFF	TGTGCCAGCAGTCTACAGGGCGGCAACACCGGGGAGCTGTTTTTT
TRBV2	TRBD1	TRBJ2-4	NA	CASSEGDRVKNIQYF	TGTGCCAGCAGTGAGGGGGACAGGGTCAAAAACATTCAGTACTTC
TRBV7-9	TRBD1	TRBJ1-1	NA	CASSPRTGWGTEAFF	TGTGCCAGCAGCCCGAGGACAGGGTGGGGAACTGAAGCTTTCTTT
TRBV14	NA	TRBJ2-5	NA	CASSHRGRGETQYF	TGTGCCAGCAGCCACAGGGGAAGGGGAGAGACCCAGTACTTC
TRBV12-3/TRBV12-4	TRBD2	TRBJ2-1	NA	CASSRTSPQFF	TGTGCCAGCAGCCGGACTAGCCCGCAGTTCTTC
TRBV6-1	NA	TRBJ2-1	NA	CASSEEGAIQNEQFF	TGTGCCAGCAGTGAGGAGGGGGCCATCCAGAATGAGCAGTTCTTC
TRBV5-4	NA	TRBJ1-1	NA	CASSLVGSSEAFF	TGTGCCAGCAGCTTGGTTGGTAGTTCTGAAGCTTTCTTT
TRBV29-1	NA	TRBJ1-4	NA	CSVGQERNKLFF	TGCAGCGTTGGACAGGAACGGAACAAACTGTTTTTT
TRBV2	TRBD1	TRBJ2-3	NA	CASTAGQGTDTQYF	TGTGCCAGCACGGCGGGACAGGGGACAGATACGCAGTATTTT
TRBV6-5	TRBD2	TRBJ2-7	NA	CASSYIAGGPYEQYF	TGTGCCAGCAGTTACATAGCGGGAGGGCCCTACGAGCAGTACTTC
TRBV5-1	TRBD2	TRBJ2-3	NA	CASSSPLGGYTDTQYF	TGCGCCAGCAGCTCCCCCCTGGGGGGGTACACAGATACGCAGTATTTT
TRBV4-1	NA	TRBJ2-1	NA	CASSLQPQGPPSYEQFF	TGCGCCAGCAGCCTCCAACCTCAGGGTCCCCCCAGTTATGAGCAGTTCTTC
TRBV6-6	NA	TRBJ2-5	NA	CASSWGQQETQYF	TGTGCCAGCAGTTGGGGGCAACAAGAGACCCAGTACTTC
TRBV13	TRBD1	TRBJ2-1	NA	CASTQLRTGPFKQFF	TGTGCCAGCACCCAACTTAGGACAGGGCCCTTTAAGCAGTTCTTC
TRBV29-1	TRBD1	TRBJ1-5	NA	CSVADRGYQPQHF	TGCAGCGTTGCAGACAGGGGGTATCAGCCCCAGCATTTT
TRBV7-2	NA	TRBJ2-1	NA	CASSFQGNGEQFF	TGTGCCAGCAGCTTCCAGGGAAATGGTGAGCAGTTCTTC
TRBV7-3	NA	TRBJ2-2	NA	CASSADTTSNTGELFF	TGTGCCAGCAGCGCGGACACAACTTCGAACACCGGGGAGCTGTTTTTT
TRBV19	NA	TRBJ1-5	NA	CASSSRKDSNSNQPQHF	TGTGCCAGTAGTTCCCGGAAAGATAGTAACAGTAATCAGCCCCAGCATTTT
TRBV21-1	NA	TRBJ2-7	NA	CASSPRTTSGKSYEQYF	TGTGCCAGCAGCCCCAGGACGACTAGCGGGAAATCCTACGAGCAGTACTTC
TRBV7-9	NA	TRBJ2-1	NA	CASSPPLRLESYNEQFF	TGTGCCAGCAGCCCGCCCCTCCGACTAGAGTCCTACAATGAGCAGTTCTTC
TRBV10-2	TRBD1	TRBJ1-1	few	CASTPTGGNTEAFF	TGCGCCAGCACGCCCACAGGGGGGAACACTGAAGCTTTCTTT
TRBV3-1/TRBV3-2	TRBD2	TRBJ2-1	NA	CASSLFGLGPNNEQFF	TGTGCCAGCAGCCTGTTCGGACTAGGCCCAAACAATGAGCAGTTCTTC
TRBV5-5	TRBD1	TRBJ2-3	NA	CASSLTGQGAGGTDTQYF	TGTGCCAGCAGCTTGACCGGACAGGGGGCAGGGGGCACAGATACGCAGTATTTT
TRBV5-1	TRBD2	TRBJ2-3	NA	CASSLPLAGGSTDTQYF	TGCGCCAGCAGCTTGCCGCTAGCGGGAGGGTCTACAGATACGCAGTATTTT
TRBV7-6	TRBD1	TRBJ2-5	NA	CASSIQYRDRGQETQYF	TGTGCCAGCAGCATACAGTACCGGGACAGGGGGCAAGAGACCCAGTACTTC
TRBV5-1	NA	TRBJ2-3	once	CASSLESPSLDTQYF	TGCGCCAGCAGCTTGGAATCCCCTTCGTTAGATACGCAGTATTTT
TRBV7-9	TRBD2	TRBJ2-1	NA	CASSILAAQPDNEQFF	TGTGCCAGCAGCATACTAGCGGCCCAACCCGACAATGAGCAGTTCTTC
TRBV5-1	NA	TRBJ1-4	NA	CASSFAGSEKLFF	TGCGCCAGCAGCTTTGCGGGGTCTGAAAAACTGTTTTTT